A selection of T cell receptor beta chains follows, all from one sample in a study of cytomegalovirus exposure and HLA in healthy donors. Sequencing was performed with immunoSEQ multiplex PCR; in TCRdb, only in-frame clones are kept and a portion is missing. Its table lists about 55,000 clones. What was sequenced was PBMCs. The source is a man aged 50 or older in good health and CMV-seropositive. Each CDR3 is given with its conserved first and last residue. Fields, in order: D gene, V gene, J gene, CDR3 protein, CDR3 DNA. The D gene is left open where the match is weak.

d_gene: .
v_gene: TRBV10-3
j_gene: TRBJ1-1
CDR3aa: CAISQTGGDMNTEAFF
CDR3nt: TGTGCCATCAGCCAGACCGGGGGGGACATGAACACTGAAGCTTTCTTT

d_gene: .
v_gene: TRBV6-5
j_gene: TRBJ1-1
CDR3aa: CASSYSSTGGTEAFF
CDR3nt: TGTGCCAGCAGTTACTCCTCGACGGGAGGCACTGAAGCTTTCTTT

d_gene: TRBD2
v_gene: TRBV7-9
j_gene: TRBJ2-7
CDR3aa: CASSMDGGNYEQYF
CDR3nt: TGTGCCAGCAGCATGGACGGGGGGAACTACGAGCAGTACTTC

d_gene: .
v_gene: TRBV7-9
j_gene: TRBJ1-6
CDR3aa: CASSLSSSPLHF
CDR3nt: TGTGCCAGCAGCCTAAGTAGTTCACCCCTCCACTTT

d_gene: .
v_gene: TRBV7-2
j_gene: TRBJ1-5
CDR3aa: CASSFERGNQPQHF
CDR3nt: TGTGCCAGCAGCTTCGAAAGGGGGAATCAGCCCCAGCATTTT

d_gene: .
v_gene: TRBV29-1
j_gene: TRBJ2-3
CDR3aa: CSVGLSEDTQYF
CDR3nt: TGCAGCGTTGGACTATCCGAGGATACGCAGTATTTT

d_gene: TRBD1
v_gene: TRBV7-6
j_gene: TRBJ2-2
CDR3aa: CASSQDRGQNTGELFF
CDR3nt: TGTGCCAGCAGCCAAGACAGGGGGCAGAACACCGGGGAGCTGTTTTTT

d_gene: TRBD1
v_gene: TRBV9
j_gene: TRBJ2-7
CDR3aa: CASSVGTGDGYEQYF
CDR3nt: TGTGCCAGCAGCGTAGGGACAGGGGACGGGTACGAGCAGTACTTC

d_gene: TRBD1
v_gene: TRBV19
j_gene: TRBJ2-5
CDR3aa: CASSISGTGHETQYF
CDR3nt: TGTGCCAGTAGTATCTCCGGGACAGGGCATGAGACCCAGTACTTC

d_gene: .
v_gene: TRBV2
j_gene: TRBJ1-2
CDR3aa: CASSESGDYGYTF
CDR3nt: TGTGCCAGCAGTGAATCAGGGGACTATGGCTACACCTTC

d_gene: .
v_gene: TRBV19
j_gene: TRBJ1-1
CDR3aa: CASSPRTLNTEAFF
CDR3nt: TGTGCCAGTAGCCCCCGGACACTCAACACTGAAGCTTTCTTT

d_gene: TRBD2
v_gene: TRBV7-3
j_gene: TRBJ2-5
CDR3aa: CASSPRAAGGKETQYF
CDR3nt: TGTGCCAGCAGCCCACGGGCGGCGGGGGGGAAAGAGACCCAGTACTTC

d_gene: TRBD2
v_gene: TRBV5-1
j_gene: TRBJ2-1
CDR3aa: CASSLGVGGSWNEQFF
CDR3nt: TGCGCCAGCAGCTTGGGGGTCGGGGGGTCGTGGAATGAGCAGTTCTTC

d_gene: .
v_gene: TRBV2
j_gene: TRBJ1-4
CDR3aa: CASIQWGVGEKLFF
CDR3nt: TGTGCCAGCATCCAGTGGGGGGTGGGTGAAAAACTGTTTTTT

d_gene: TRBD1
v_gene: TRBV10-3
j_gene: TRBJ1-1
CDR3aa: CAISTGEATEAFF
CDR3nt: TGTGCCATCAGTACAGGGGAGGCCACTGAAGCTTTCTTT